The clone carrying this T cell receptor (beta chain) turned up a few times. Its antigen is as yet unknown. This specimen comes from a study of T-cell reconstitution after alpha-beta-depleted transplantation in children. The study, taken as a whole, reports: Reportedly, alpha-beta T cells present about two months post-transplant originated from several hundred expanded clones of graft origin. The high TCRbeta diversity at day 60 in some patients came from surviving recipient T cells and thymic progenitors. By one year post-transplant, T-cell counts and diversity largely arose from T cells that were newly produced.

As it was prepared, the TCRbeta library received unique molecular identifiers. TCRdb re-analysed the PCR reads in MiXCR, keeping a single row per CDR3 protein. Of hundreds of thousands of distinct CDR3 sequences in the sample, roughly 13% were seen once. Sample: PBMCs, mostly from graft donor cells, taken 360 days after TCRalphabeta/CD19-depleted stem cell transplant. This clonotype was obtained from a male patient aged 10-17 years who had a stem cell transplant for acute myeloid leukemia, so the T cells may come from the graft donor.

CDR3 in amino acids: CASSTPRRGGPVYFYEQYF. The CDR3 coding sequence is TGTGCCAGCAGCACTCCAAGGAGGGGTGGACCGGTATATTTCTACGAGCAGTACTTC. This chain links TRBV21-1 with TRBJ2-7; the listed D gene, TRBD2, was not tested against the DNA. TRBV21-1 is marked as a pseudogene. The CDR3 runs 19 residues.